The source of this TCR beta chain is a study of T cell responses to AZD1222 COVID-19 vaccine. Study observations and caveats: Mostly white British, mostly female donors; authors suggested clonal diversity may be underestimated.

Trimming shortened V by 2 bases and J by 2 bases, and 5 bases separated the two germline ends. The CDR3 is 13 residues long. Per germline, CDR1 MNHEY and CDR2 SVGEGT. Notes on this clone: Its antigen remains unidentified.

Repertoires were generated with immunoSEQ multiplex PCR, while TCRdb's copy carries only in-frame clones and drops some. The sample contains approximately 140,000 clones, roughly 91% of which appear only once. Sequenced here: peripheral blood, sampled on day 0 of AZD1222 vaccination. This sequence joins TRBV6-2 or TRBV6-3 and TRBJ2-3; no clear D. This clonotype originated in an adult in good health. CDR3 sequence (DNA): TGTGCCAGCAGTTACGCAGCCACAGATACGCAGTATTTT. Translating it yields CASSYAATDTQYF.